These 25 T cell receptor beta chains originate from one sample sequenced in a study of OX40 agonist ivuxolimab in advanced cancers. This table comes from immunoSEQ multiplex PCR, and its TCRdb copy is limited to in-frame clones, with some not included. The repertoire holds roughly 46,000 clones, with 91% as singletons. The starting material was CD4+ or CD8+ T cells sorted from blood, obtained in a trial of the OX40 agonist ivuxolimab. Every receptor here comes from an adult with an advanced solid tumor such as melanoma, head and neck, liver or kidney cancer.

The chain combines TRBV28 with TRBJ2-3; TRBD1 agrees at 9 bases. In germline, CDR1 is MDHEN, CDR2 SYDVKM. Germline trimming cut 6 bases from V and 2 bases from J; bases unmatched to any gene: 18. The CDR3 runs 19 residues. The CDR3 loop reads CASRGPRDRVFGNTDTQYF. In nucleotides, the CDR3 is TGTGCCAGCAGGGGGCCCCGGGACAGGGTGTTCGGGAACACAGATACGCAGTATTTT.

The chain recombines TRBV14 with TRBJ2-2, with 9 bases that match TRBD1. V dropped 4 bases and J dropped 4; count of bases not matched to a gene: 7. The CDR3 is 16 residues long. Germline V CDR1 and CDR2: SGHDN, FVKESK. The CDR3 spells CASSPTGGYFTGELFF. The CDR3 DNA sequence: TGTGCCAGCAGCCCAACAGGGGGCTACTTCACCGGGGAGCTGTTTTTT.

The chain has TRBV27 and TRBJ2-1; possible D gene TRBD2, 5 bases. The V end lost 0 bases, the J end lost 3 bases, and 12 bases lay between the germline ends. There are 16 residues in the CDR3. Germline V lookup: CDR1 MNHEY, CDR2 SMNVEV (reference sequence). The CDR3 DNA follows: TGTGCCAGCAGTTTATCCCGGGAAAAGGACTACAATGAGCAGTTCTTC. Translated, it gives CASSLSREKDYNEQFF.

The V gene is TRBV19, the J gene TRBJ1-5; D is perhaps TRBD1 (5 bases). V was trimmed by 2 bases and J by 2 bases, leaving 10 bases between them. Germline CDR1 LNHDA, CDR2 SQIVND (reference sequence). The CDR3 loop spans 15 amino acids. As DNA, the CDR3 is TGTGCCAGTAGTATAACGGGGGTAGGCAATCAGCCCCAGCATTTT. This sequence encodes CASSITGVGNQPQHF. Full variable domain (remainder filled in from reference TRBV19 and TRBJ1-5): DGGITQSPKYLFRKEGQNVTLSCEQNLNHDAMYWYRQDPGQGLRLIYYSQIVNDFQKGDIAEGYSVSREKKESFPLTVTSAQKNPTAFYLCASSITGVGNQPQHFGDGTRLSIL.

V is TRBV7-2 and J is TRBJ2-5; 7 nucleotides agree with TRBD2. Germline-derived CDR1 and CDR2 are SGHTA and FQGNSA. J lost 3 bases, V lost 5 bases, and 9 bases had no gene match. The CDR3 is 15 amino acids. The CDR3 region has the DNA TGTGCCAGCAGCCGCCTGCCCCGGGGGGAAGAGACCCAGTACTTC. Translating it yields CASSRLPRGEETQYF.

The V call is TRBV6-6, the J call TRBJ1-1; no clear D. The CDR3 spans 13 residues. With 2 bases removed from V and 1 base from J, the gap between germline ends came to 5 bases. Germline CDR1 and CDR2: MNHNY and SVGAGI (reference sequence). CDR3 coding DNA: TGTGCCAGCAGTTACAACGGGAACACTGAAGCTTTCTTT. Protein: CASSYNGNTEAFF.

The V and J genes are TRBV7-9 and TRBJ2-5; 7 nucleotides align to TRBD1. Germline-derived CDR1 and CDR2 are SEHNR and FQNEAQ (reference sequence). Losses at the gene ends were 3 bases for V and 0 bases for J; bases not matched to a gene: 4. CDR3 size: 15 residues. The CDR3 loop is CASSFGQVYQETQYF. CDR3 nucleotide sequence: TGTGCCAGCAGCTTTGGACAGGTGTACCAAGAGACCCAGTACTTC. The complete variable domain, with remaining parts taken from reference TRBV7-9 and TRBJ2-5, reads DTGVSQNPRHKITKRGQNVTFRCDPISEHNRLYWYRQTLGQGPEFLTYFQNEAQLEKSRLLSDRFSAERPKGSFSTLEIQRTEQGDSAMYLCASSFGQVYQETQYFGPGTRLLVL.

The gene calls are TRBV28 and TRBJ2-1; D perhaps matches TRBD1 (5 bases). There are 16 residues in the CDR3. CDR1 is MDHEN and CDR2 is SYDVKM in the germline V gene. V shed 6 bases and J shed 3 bases, with 18 bases lying between them. The CDR3 DNA sequence: TGTGCCAGCAGCTCAATTGACAGTTCATACTACAATGAGCAGTTCTTC. The encoded protein is CASSSIDSSYYNEQFF.

This clone was counted once. The V call is TRBV15, the J call TRBJ1-4; no definite D call. The CDR3 contains 15 residues. The V end was cut by 6 bases, the J end by 0 bases, with 11 bases between. Germline CDR1 reads LNHNV; CDR2 reads YYDKDF (reference sequence). This CDR3 reads CATSGEVATNEKLFF. The CDR3, as DNA: TGTGCCACCAGTGGGGAAGTTGCAACTAATGAAAAACTGTTTTTT.

Here the CDR3 DNA reads TGCGCCAGCAGTCAATCGAAGGGAAGTGCCACTGAAGCTTTCTTT. Amino acids: CASSQSKGSATEAFF. The chain employs TRBV23-1 and TRBJ1-1; no definite D call. TRBV23-1 is an open reading frame whose function is uncertain. The CDR3 is made up of 15 amino acids. Trimming removed 0 bases at V and 4 bases at J, with 12 bases between.

The V gene is TRBV7-9, the J gene TRBJ1-1; unclear D gene. V was clipped by 3 bases and J by 8 bases, with 7 bases between them. CDR1 SEHNR and CDR2 FQNEAQ come from the germline V gene (reference sequence). The CDR3 length is 11 residues. The CDR3 DNA reads as TGTGCCAGCAGCTTGCAGCCGGAAGCTTTCTTT. Encoded protein: CASSLQPEAFF.

The chain employs TRBV7-2 and TRBJ2-3, with 12 bases identical to TRBD2. The CDR3 has 15 amino acids. With 6 bases clipped from V and 3 bases from J, the junction kept 4 bases outside the gene matches. Germline CDR1 reads SGHTA; CDR2 reads FQGNSA. The CDR3 DNA reads as TGTGCCAGCAGTCAGACTAGCGGGAGAACAGATACGCAGTATTTT. Protein sequence: CASSQTSGRTDTQYF.

V gene TRBV10-3 combines with J gene TRBJ1-1; D call uncertain. The CDR3 length is 14 residues. Germline CDR1 reads ENHRY; CDR2 reads SYGVKD. V was pared by 4 bases and J by 9 bases, with 18 bases between. The CDR3 DNA reads as TGTGCCATCAGTGTAGGCGTCGAAGTCGGTAAAGCTTTCTTT. It yields the protein CAISVGVEVGKAFF.

The V gene is TRBV9, the J gene TRBJ1-2; a weak D match, TRBD1 (5 bases). The CDR3 covers 13 residues. The V end lost 4 bases, the J end lost 8 bases, and 15 bases lay between the germline ends. In germline, CDR1 is SGDLS, CDR2 YYNGEE. The CDR3 here is CASSSGGTGGYTF. In DNA form, the CDR3 reads TGTGCCAGCAGCTCGGGAGGGACGGGGGGCTACACCTTC.

V is TRBV4-1 and J is TRBJ2-3, with 9 bases that match TRBD1. The CDR3 length is 16 residues. CDR1 MGHRA and CDR2 YSYEKL come from the germline V gene. V gave up 2 bases and J gave up 3 bases; unmatched junction bases: 6. CDR3 sequence reads: CASSQTGTGLTDTQYF. In nucleotides, the CDR3 is TGCGCCAGCAGCCAAACCGGGACAGGGTTAACAGATACGCAGTATTTT.

This clone was observed a handful of times. The chain couples TRBV9 to TRBJ2-1, with TRBD2 matching over 13 bases. From germline, CDR1 is SGDLS and CDR2 YYNGEE. V gave up 4 bases and J gave up 3 bases; unmatched junction bases: 4. The CDR3 contains 16 residues. This chain's CDR3 is CASSLRLAGGYNEQFF. The DNA of the CDR3 is TGTGCCAGCAGCCTCAGACTAGCGGGAGGCTACAATGAGCAGTTCTTC. Drawing the rest from reference TRBV9 and TRBJ2-1, the complete variable domain is DSGVTQTPKHLITATGQRVTLRCSPRSGDLSVYWYQQSLDQGLQFLIQYYNGEERAKGNILERFSAQQFPDLHSELNLSSLELGDSALYFCASSLRLAGGYNEQFFGPGTRLTVL.

The CDR3 sequence: CASSLTGSSTEAFF. The DNA for the CDR3 is TGTGCCAGCAGCTTGACAGGGTCTAGTACTGAAGCTTTCTTT. The rearrangement uses TRBV7-3 and TRBJ1-1, with 7 positions matching TRBD1. With V trimmed by 3 bases and J by 5 bases, 6 bases remained unmatched. In germline, CDR1 is SGHTA, CDR2 FQGTGA. The CDR3 extends over 14 amino acids.

This clone was seen once. The CDR3 loop is CASSVEWGGGNTIYF. The DNA for the CDR3 is TGTGCCAGCAGCGTAGAATGGGGCGGTGGAAACACCATATATTTT. V and J are TRBV9 and TRBJ1-3, with D possibly being TRBD1 (5 bases). V was shortened by 0 bases and J by 3 bases, with 10 bases between the two germline ends. The CDR3 is 15 residues long. Germline V CDR1 and CDR2: SGDLS, YYNGEE.

The CDR3 bases are TGCGCCAGCAGCCAACTGATGGGGGAGCTGTTTTTT. Its protein product is CASSQLMGELFF. J is TRBJ2-2 and V is TRBV4-1; D gene uncertain. The germline V and J ends were trimmed by 2 bases and 8 bases, with 6 bases remaining between them. There are 12 residues in the CDR3. Germline CDR1 reads MGHRA; CDR2 reads YSYEKL.

The chain combines TRBV5-4 with TRBJ2-1; TRBD2 matches at 13 bases. J lost 8 bases, V lost 1 base, and 3 bases had no gene match. Germline loops: CDR1 SGHNT, CDR2 YYREEE (reference sequence). The CDR3 is 15 residues long. The CDR3 nucleotides are TGTGCCAGCAGCTTGCAACTAGCGGGGGGGGATGAGCAGTTCTTC. As protein: CASSLQLAGGDEQFF.

The chain employs TRBV15 and TRBJ2-7; 7 bases are shared with TRBD2. Germline values: CDR1 LNHNV, CDR2 YYDKDF (reference sequence). This CDR3 is built from 12 residues. V lost 3 bases to trimming and J lost 4 bases; unmatched junction nucleotides: 0. The CDR3 reads CATSRGGYEQYF. CDR3 bases: TGTGCCACCAGCAGGGGGGGGTACGAGCAGTACTTC.

V usage is TRBV2 and J usage is TRBJ2-1, with 13 bases matching TRBD2. The junction had 10 bases not matched to a gene; V was cut back by 2 bases and J by 3 bases. CDR1 and CDR2 from the germline V gene are SNHLY and FYNNEI. The CDR3 loop spans 19 amino acids. CDR3 DNA sequence: TGTGCCAGCAGTGAATTATCACTAGCGGGAGGGGAACTCTACAATGAGCAGTTCTTC. Amino acids: CASSELSLAGGELYNEQFF.

This chain uses TRBV7-9 with TRBJ2-3, with TRBD2 as a possible D gene (6 bases). Germline V gene data show CDR1 as SEHNR and CDR2 as FQNEAQ (reference sequence). The CDR3 contains 18 residues. V shed 2 bases and J shed 1 base, with 19 bases lying between them. CDR3 amino acids: CASSLTILLASGTDTQYF. The CDR3 DNA sequence: TGTGCCAGCAGCTTAACGATTCTCCTGGCTAGCGGCACAGATACGCAGTATTTT.

This clone was seen a single time. The chain employs TRBV7-2 and TRBJ1-6, with 8 bases fitting TRBD1. The CDR3 is 15 amino acids. V was clipped by 5 bases and J by 7 bases; unmatched bases: 7. In germline, CDR1 is SGHTA, CDR2 FQGNSA. CDR3 region: CASSKRQGRNSPLHF. The CDR3 coding sequence is TGTGCCAGCAGCAAACGACAGGGGCGGAATTCACCCCTCCACTTT.

V and J are TRBV6-6 and TRBJ2-5; TRBD2 agrees at 10 bases. CDR3 length equals 15 residues. Trimming took 5 bases from V and 8 from J; bases not matched to a gene: 11. Germline V gene data show CDR1 as MNHNY and CDR2 as SVGAGI (reference sequence). This CDR3 reads CASSTGSGRAGTQYF. In DNA, the CDR3 is TGTGCCAGCAGTACCGGAAGCGGGAGGGCCGGTACCCAGTACTTC.